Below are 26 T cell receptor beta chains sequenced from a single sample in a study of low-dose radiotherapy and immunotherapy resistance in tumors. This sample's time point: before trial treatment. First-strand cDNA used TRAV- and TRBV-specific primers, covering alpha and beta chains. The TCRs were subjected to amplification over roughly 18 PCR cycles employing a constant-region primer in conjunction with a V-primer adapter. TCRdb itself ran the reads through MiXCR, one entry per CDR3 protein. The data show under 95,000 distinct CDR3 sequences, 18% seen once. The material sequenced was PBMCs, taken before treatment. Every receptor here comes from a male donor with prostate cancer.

The CDR3 reads CSASGSNSNQPQHF. The CDR3 DNA is TGCAGTGCTTCCGGATCGAATAGCAATCAGCCCCAGCATTTT. V is TRBV20-1 and J is TRBJ1-5, with D unresolved. The CDR3 contains 14 residues. Germline CDR1 is DFQATT and CDR2 is SNEGSKA (reference sequence). V was pared by 5 bases and J by 0 bases, with 11 bases between.

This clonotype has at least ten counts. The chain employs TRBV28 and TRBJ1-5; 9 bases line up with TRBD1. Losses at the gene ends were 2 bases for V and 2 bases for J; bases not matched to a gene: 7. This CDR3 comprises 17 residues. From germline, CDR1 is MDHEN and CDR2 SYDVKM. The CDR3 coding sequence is TGTGCCAGCAGTTTACCCCGGACAGGGGTTGGCAATCAGCCCCAGCATTTT. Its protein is CASSLPRTGVGNQPQHF. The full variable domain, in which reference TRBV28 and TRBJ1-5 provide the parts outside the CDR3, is DVKVTQSSRYLVKRTGEKVFLECVQDMDHENMFWYRQDPGLGLRLIYFSYDVKMKEKGDIPEGYSVSREKKERFSLILESASTNQTSMYLCASSLPRTGVGNQPQHFGDGTRLSIL.

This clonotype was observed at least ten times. As DNA, the CDR3 is TGCAGTGCTAGATCTTCCGGGGGGGCATCCTACAATGAGCAGTTCTTC. Amino acid sequence: CSARSSGGASYNEQFF. This chain uses TRBV20-1 with TRBJ2-1, with TRBD2 matching over 8 bases. This CDR3 comprises 16 residues. V shed 2 bases and J 1 base; nucleotides not matched to a gene: 7. Germline lookup yields CDR1 DFQATT and CDR2 SNEGSKA (reference sequence).

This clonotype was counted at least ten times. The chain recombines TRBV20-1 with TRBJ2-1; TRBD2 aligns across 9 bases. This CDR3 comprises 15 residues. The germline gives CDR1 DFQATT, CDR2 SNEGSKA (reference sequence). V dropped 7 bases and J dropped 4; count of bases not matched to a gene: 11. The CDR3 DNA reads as TGCAGTGTCAACCCTGCTAGCGGGGTTTACAATGAGCAGTTCTTC. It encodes CSVNPASGVYNEQFF.

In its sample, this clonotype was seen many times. CDR3 sequence: CASSQGSGGLYEQYF. The CDR3 coding sequence is TGTGCCAGCAGCCAGGGAAGCGGGGGACTCTACGAGCAGTACTTC. The rearrangement joins TRBV3-1 to TRBJ2-7; 8 nucleotides line up with TRBD2. V gave up 3 bases and J gave up 3 bases; unmatched junction bases: 7. CDR3 length: 15 residues. The germline V gene has CDR1 LGHDT and CDR2 YNNKEL (reference sequence).

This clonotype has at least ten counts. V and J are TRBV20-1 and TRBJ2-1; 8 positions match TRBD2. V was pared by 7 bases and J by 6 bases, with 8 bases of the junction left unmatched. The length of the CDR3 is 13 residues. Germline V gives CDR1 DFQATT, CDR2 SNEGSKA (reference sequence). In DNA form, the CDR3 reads TGCAGTGGGGCGGGGGGCCTCGGCAATGAGCAGTTCTTC. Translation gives CSGAGGLGNEQFF.

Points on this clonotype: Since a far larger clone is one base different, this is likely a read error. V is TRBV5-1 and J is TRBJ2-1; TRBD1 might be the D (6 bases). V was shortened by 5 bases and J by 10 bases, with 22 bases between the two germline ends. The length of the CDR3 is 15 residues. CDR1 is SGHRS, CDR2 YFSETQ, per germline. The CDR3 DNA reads TGCGCCAGCAGATCCGACCCCCCAGGGGCTTACGAGCAGTTCTTC. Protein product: CASRSDPPGAYEQFF.

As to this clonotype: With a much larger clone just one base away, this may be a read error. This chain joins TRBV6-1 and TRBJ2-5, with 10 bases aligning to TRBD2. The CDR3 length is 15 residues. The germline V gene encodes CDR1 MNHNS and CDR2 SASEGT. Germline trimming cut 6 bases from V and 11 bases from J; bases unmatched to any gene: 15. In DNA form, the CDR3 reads TGTGCCAGCAGCCTCTCTAGCGGGGGCTTCAATGAGCAGTACTTC. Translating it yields CASSLSSGGFNEQYF.

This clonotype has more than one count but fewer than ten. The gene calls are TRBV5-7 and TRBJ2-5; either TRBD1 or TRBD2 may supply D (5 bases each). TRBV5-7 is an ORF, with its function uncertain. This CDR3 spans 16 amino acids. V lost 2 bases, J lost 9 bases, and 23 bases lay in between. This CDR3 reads CASSFEGQGLRLAQYF. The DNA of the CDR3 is TGTGCCAGCAGCTTTGAGGGGCAGGGCCTAAGGCTGGCCCAGTACTTC.

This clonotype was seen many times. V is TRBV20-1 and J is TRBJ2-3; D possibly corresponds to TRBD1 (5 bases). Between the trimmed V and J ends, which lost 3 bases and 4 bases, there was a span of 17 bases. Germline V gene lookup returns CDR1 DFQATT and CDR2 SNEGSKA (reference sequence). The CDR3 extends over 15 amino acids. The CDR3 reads CSASPPDTLPDTQYF. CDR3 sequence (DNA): TGCAGTGCTAGCCCTCCGGACACACTTCCAGATACGCAGTATTTT.

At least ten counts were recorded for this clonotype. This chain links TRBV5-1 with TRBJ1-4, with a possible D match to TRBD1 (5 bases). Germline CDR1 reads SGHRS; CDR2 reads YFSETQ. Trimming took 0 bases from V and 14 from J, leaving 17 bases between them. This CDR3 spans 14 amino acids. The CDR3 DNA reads TGCGCCAGCAGCTTGGGCGACAGCCCTGCTCTCCTGTTTTTT. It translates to CASSLGDSPALLFF.

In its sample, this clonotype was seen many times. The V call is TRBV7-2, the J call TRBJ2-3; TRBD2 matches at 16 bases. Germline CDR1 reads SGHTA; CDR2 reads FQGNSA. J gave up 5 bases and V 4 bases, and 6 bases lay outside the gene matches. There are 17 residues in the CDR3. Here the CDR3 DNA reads TGTGCCAGCAGCTCCGGGACTAGCGGGGGGGCAATAGATACGCAGTATTTT. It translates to CASSSGTSGGAIDTQYF.

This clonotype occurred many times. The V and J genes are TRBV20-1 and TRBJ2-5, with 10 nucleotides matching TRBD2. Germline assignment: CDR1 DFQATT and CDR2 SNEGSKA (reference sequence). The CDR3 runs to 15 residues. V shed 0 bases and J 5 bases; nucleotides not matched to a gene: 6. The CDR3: CSARDRLAGVETQYF. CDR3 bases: TGCAGTGCTAGAGATCGGCTAGCGGGGGTGGAGACCCAGTACTTC.

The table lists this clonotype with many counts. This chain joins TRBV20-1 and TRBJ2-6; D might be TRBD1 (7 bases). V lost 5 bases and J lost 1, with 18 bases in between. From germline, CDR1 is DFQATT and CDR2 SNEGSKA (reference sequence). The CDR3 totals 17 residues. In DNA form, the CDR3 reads TGCAGTGCTCTAGCGCTAGGGGGCTGGTCTGGGGCCAACGTCCTGACTTTC. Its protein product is CSALALGGWSGANVLTF.

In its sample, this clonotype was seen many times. The CDR3 nucleotides are TGTGCCAGCAGTTTATTGCGGGCTAGCGGGGACTACGAGCAGTACTTC. Translating gives CASSLLRASGDYEQYF. V usage is TRBV12-3 or TRBV12-4 and J usage is TRBJ2-7; 9 bases agree with TRBD2. Trimming took 2 bases from V and 3 from J; bases not matched to a gene: 8. This CDR3 contains 16 residues.

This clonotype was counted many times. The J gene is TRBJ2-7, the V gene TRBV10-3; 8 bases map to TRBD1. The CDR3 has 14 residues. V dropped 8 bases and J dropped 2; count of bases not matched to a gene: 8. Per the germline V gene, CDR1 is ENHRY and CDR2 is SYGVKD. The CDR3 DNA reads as TGTGCCATCCGGCCGGACAGGGCCGCCTACGAGCAGTACTTC. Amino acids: CAIRPDRAAYEQYF.

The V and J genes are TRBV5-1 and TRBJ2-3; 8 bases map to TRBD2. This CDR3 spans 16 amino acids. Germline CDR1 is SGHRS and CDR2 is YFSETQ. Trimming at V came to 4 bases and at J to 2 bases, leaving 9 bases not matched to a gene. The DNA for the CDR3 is TGCGCCAGCAGCCGGGGGGGCGGGGACTTCACAGATACGCAGTATTTT. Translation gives CASSRGGGDFTDTQYF.

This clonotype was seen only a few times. CDR3 nucleotide sequence: TGTGCCAGCAGCTTGGGACAGCCGGCGGGGCAGCCCCAGCATTTT. It codes for CASSLGQPAGQPQHF. The rearrangement uses TRBV5-6 and TRBJ1-5; D possibly corresponds to TRBD1 (5 bases). The CDR3 covers 15 residues. V shed 0 bases and J shed 7 bases, with 14 bases lying between them. Germline V gene sequence: CDR1 SGHDT, CDR2 YYEEEE.

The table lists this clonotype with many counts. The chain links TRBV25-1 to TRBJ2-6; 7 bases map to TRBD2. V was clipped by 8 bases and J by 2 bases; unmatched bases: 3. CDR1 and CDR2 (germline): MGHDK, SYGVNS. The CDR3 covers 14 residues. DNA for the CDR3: TGTGCCAGCTCAGGGAGGGCTGGGGCCAACGTCCTGACTTTC. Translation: CASSGRAGANVLTF.

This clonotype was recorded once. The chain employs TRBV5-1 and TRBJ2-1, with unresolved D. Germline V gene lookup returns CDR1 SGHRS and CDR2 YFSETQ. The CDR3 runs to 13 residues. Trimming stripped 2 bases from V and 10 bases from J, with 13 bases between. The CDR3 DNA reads TGCGCCAGCAGCTTAGGCAGCTCCTACGAGCAGTTCTTC. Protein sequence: CASSLGSSYEQFF.

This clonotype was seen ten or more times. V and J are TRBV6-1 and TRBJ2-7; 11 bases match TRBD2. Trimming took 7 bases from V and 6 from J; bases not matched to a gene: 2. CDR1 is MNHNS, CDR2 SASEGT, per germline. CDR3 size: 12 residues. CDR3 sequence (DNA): TGTGCCAGCAATAGCGGGGGGGGCGAGCAGTACTTC. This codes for CASNSGGGEQYF.

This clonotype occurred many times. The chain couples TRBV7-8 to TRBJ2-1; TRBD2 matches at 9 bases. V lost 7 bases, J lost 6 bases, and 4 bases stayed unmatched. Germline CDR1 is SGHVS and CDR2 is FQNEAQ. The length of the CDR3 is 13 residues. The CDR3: CASNQRGANEQFF. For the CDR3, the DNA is TGTGCCAGCAACCAGCGGGGGGCCAATGAGCAGTTCTTC.

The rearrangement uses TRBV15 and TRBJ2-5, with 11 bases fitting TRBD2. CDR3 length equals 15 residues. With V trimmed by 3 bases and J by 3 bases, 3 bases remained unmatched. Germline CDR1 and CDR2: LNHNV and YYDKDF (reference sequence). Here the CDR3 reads CATSSLLAGEETQYF. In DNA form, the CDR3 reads TGTGCCACCAGCAGTCTACTAGCGGGGGAAGAGACCCAGTACTTC.

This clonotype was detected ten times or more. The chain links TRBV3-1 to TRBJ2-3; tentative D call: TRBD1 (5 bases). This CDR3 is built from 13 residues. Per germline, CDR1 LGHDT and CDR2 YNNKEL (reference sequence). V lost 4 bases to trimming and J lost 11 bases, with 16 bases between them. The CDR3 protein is CASSPTTGHEQYF. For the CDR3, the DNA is TGTGCCAGCAGCCCGACCACAGGCCACGAGCAGTATTTT.

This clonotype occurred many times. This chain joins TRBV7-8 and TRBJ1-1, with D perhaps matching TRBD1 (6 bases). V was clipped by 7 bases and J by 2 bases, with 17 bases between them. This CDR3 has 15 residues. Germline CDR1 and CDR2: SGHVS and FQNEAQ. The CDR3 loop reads CASKGGLGVNTEAFF. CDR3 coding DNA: TGTGCCAGCAAAGGGGGATTGGGGGTAAACACTGAAGCTTTCTTT.

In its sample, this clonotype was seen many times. The CDR3 reads CSVLSNEQFF. The DNA of the CDR3 is TGCAGCGTCTTGTCCAATGAGCAGTTCTTC. The gene calls are TRBV29-1 and TRBJ2-1; the D is unclear. Germline CDR1 is SQVTM and CDR2 is ANQGSEA. This CDR3 region has 10 residues. Trimming cost V 6 bases and J 6 bases, with 6 bases left between them.